The 14 T cell receptor beta chains in this list originate from one sample, sequenced in a study of patients and donors after allogeneic stem cell transplantation. Using its own MiXCR run on the RT-PCR reads, TCRdb lists one record per CDR3 protein. The sample consists of fewer than 25,000 distinct CDR3 sequences, 35% to 45% of them appearing once. Input material: blood, either unsorted or a sorted T cell fraction (not recorded which). These receptor sequences come from a human donor who was either an allogeneic HSCT recipient or a stem cell or donor lymphocyte infusion donor (not recorded which). It is not recorded whose cells these are; they may come from a transplant donor.

The V and J genes are TRBV5-1 and TRBJ1-5; tentative D call: TRBD1 (5 bases). V was clipped by 5 bases and J by 0 bases, with 12 bases between them. The CDR3 runs 15 residues. Germline loops: CDR1 SGHRS, CDR2 YFSETQ. The DNA for the CDR3 is TGCGCCAGCAGGGAAGGGACGGGTAGCAATCAGCCCCAGCATTTT. This gives the protein CASREGTGSNQPQHF.

This chain links TRBV15 with TRBJ2-7; perhaps D is TRBD1 or TRBD2 (5 bases each). The V and J ends lost 4 bases and 2 bases respectively, with 15 bases between them. Looked up from germline, CDR1 is LNHNV and CDR2 is YYDKDF (reference sequence). The CDR3 contains 15 residues. The CDR3 region has the DNA TGTGCCACCAGCACACAGGAGCAAGCGGCCTACGAGCAGTACTTC. It is translated as CATSTQEQAAYEQYF.

This clonotype was picked up a small number of times. V and J are TRBV27 and TRBJ1-5; TRBD1 aligns across 11 bases. Germline-derived CDR1 and CDR2 are MNHEY and SMNVEV (reference sequence). The CDR3 runs to 18 residues. V was pared by 5 bases and J by 2 bases, with 11 bases of the junction left unmatched. In DNA form, the CDR3 reads TGTGCCAGCAGTGGAAGGACAGGGGGCCTATTGGGCAATCAGCCCCAGCATTTT. Translation gives CASSGRTGGLLGNQPQHF.

The V call is TRBV3-1, the J call TRBJ2-3, with 9 bases fitting TRBD1. Germline-derived CDR1 and CDR2 are LGHDT and YNNKEL (reference sequence). The ends lost 4 bases at V and 6 bases at J; junction bases unmatched: 2. This CDR3 contains 13 residues. CDR3 coding DNA: TGTGCCAGCAGCCGGGACAGGGATGATACGCAGTATTTT. The encoded protein is CASSRDRDDTQYF.

This clonotype was found a few times. The V gene is TRBV5-1, the J gene TRBJ1-5, with 11 bases identical to TRBD1. CDR3 length equals 17 residues. Per the germline V gene, CDR1 is SGHRS and CDR2 is YFSETQ. The V segment lost 4 bases and the J segment 2 bases; nucleotides outside the gene matches: 8. The chain's CDR3 is CASSLKDRGHGNQPQHF. CDR3 DNA sequence: TGCGCCAGCAGCCTTAAGGACAGGGGGCATGGCAATCAGCCCCAGCATTTT.

The V call is TRBV5-1, the J call TRBJ2-3; possible D gene TRBD2, 6 bases. The length of the CDR3 is 16 residues. CDR1 SGHRS and CDR2 YFSETQ come from the germline V gene. The V end was cut by 0 bases, the J end by 1 base, with 12 bases between. Here the CDR3 DNA reads TGCGCCAGCAGCTTGGACGGGGGAGGTGGCACAGATACGCAGTATTTT. It translates to CASSLDGGGGTDTQYF.

There are a few counts of this clonotype. The rearrangement uses TRBV24-1 and TRBJ1-4; no firm D call. Germline values: CDR1 KGHDR, CDR2 SFDVKD. This CDR3 is 12 amino acids long. Trimming removed 9 bases from V and 9 bases from J, with 13 bases in between. CDR3 protein: CATGKDDQKLFF. The CDR3 DNA reads TGTGCCACCGGGAAGGATGATCAAAAACTGTTTTTT.

The chain carries TRBV27 and TRBJ2-2; D is ambiguous. Trimming removed 6 bases from V and 1 base from J, with 6 bases in between. Germline lookup yields CDR1 MNHEY and CDR2 SMNVEV (reference sequence). The CDR3 is 13 amino acids. In nucleotides, the CDR3 is TGTGCCAGCAGCTCCAAGAACACCGGGGAGCTGTTTTTT. Translating gives CASSSKNTGELFF.

This clonotype showed up just a few times. The chain recombines TRBV10-3 with TRBJ1-2, with D possibly matching TRBD1 (5 bases). The CDR3 totals 14 residues. V lost 3 bases and J lost 2, with 10 bases in between. Germline CDR1 is ENHRY and CDR2 is SYGVKD. CDR3 nucleotide sequence: TGTGCCATCAGTGAAGTTACAGGAAACTATGGCTACACCTTC. Translation: CAISEVTGNYGYTF.

The J gene is TRBJ1-1, the V gene TRBV5-1, with D unresolved. Trimming cost V 2 bases and J 6 bases, with 11 bases left between them. The CDR3 has 13 amino acids. The germline V gene has CDR1 SGHRS and CDR2 YFSETQ. The CDR3 region is CASSFGLEAEAFF. The CDR3 DNA sequence: TGCGCCAGCAGCTTCGGCTTGGAGGCTGAAGCTTTCTTT.

This clonotype was observed a few times. The chain couples TRBV7-2 to TRBJ1-5, with D hard to call. This CDR3 has 15 residues. Trimming stripped 3 bases from V and 0 bases from J, with 9 bases between. Germline CDR1 is SGHTA and CDR2 is FQGNSA. The DNA for the CDR3 is TGTGCCAGCAGCTTCGGACGGTATAGCAATCAGCCCCAGCATTTT. This translates into CASSFGRYSNQPQHF.

V and J are TRBV6-5 and TRBJ2-2; either TRBD1 or TRBD2 may fit D (6 bases each). Trimming stripped 2 bases from V and 8 bases from J, with 18 bases between. CDR1 is MNHEY and CDR2 is SVGAGI in the germline V gene. There are 16 residues in the CDR3. The CDR3 sequence is CASSYGGLLGGGELFF. The DNA for the CDR3 is TGTGCCAGCAGTTACGGGGGCTTGTTGGGAGGTGGGGAGCTGTTTTTT.

The chain uses TRBV6-6 and TRBJ1-3; no firm D call. The CDR3 extends over 11 amino acids. The germline V gene encodes CDR1 MNHNY and CDR2 SVGAGI (reference sequence). The ends were cut back, 3 bases at V and 8 bases at J, with 5 bases in the middle. The CDR3 loop is CASSYGDTIYF. CDR3 DNA: TGTGCCAGCAGTTATGGGGACACCATATATTTT.

This chain uses TRBV13 with TRBJ2-2; 11 nucleotides match TRBD1. From germline, CDR1 is PRHDT and CDR2 FYEKMQ (reference sequence). The CDR3 contains 16 residues. V shed 5 bases and J 4 bases; nucleotides not matched to a gene: 6. The CDR3 sequence: CASSRRTGGTTGELFF. CDR3 in DNA: TGTGCCAGCAGCCGCCGGACAGGGGGCACCACCGGGGAGCTGTTTTTT.